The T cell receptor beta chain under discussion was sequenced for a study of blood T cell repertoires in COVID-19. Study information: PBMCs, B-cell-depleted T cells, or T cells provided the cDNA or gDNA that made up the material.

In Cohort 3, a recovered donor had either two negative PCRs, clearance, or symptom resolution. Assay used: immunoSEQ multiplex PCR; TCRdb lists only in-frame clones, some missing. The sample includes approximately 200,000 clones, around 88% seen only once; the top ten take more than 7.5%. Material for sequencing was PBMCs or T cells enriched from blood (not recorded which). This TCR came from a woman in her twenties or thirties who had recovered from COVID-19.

The CDR3 region is CAWSVQENYGYTF. DNA of the CDR3: TGTGCCTGGAGTGTACAGGAGAACTATGGCTACACCTTC. The V gene is TRBV30, the J gene TRBJ1-2; a weak D match, TRBD1 (5 bases). This CDR3 is 13 amino acids long. Between the trimmed V and J ends, which lost 0 bases and 2 bases, there was a span of 7 bases. Germline CDR1 and CDR2: GTSNPN and SVGIG (reference sequence).